This T cell receptor beta chain appears in the sequencing data of a study of OX40 agonist ivuxolimab in advanced cancers. Study-wide context: Patients received intravenous ivuxolimab every 2 weeks at 0.01 to 10 mg/kg. Study conclusions and caveats: Some of the lowest clonal expansion was seen in partial responders at 0.1-3.0 mg/kg.

The sample holds one count of this clone. What it binds is not known. Data came from immunoSEQ multiplex PCR; TCRdb stores just in-frame clones and leaves some out. The sample contains 70,000 to 80,000 clones, about nine tenths of which appear only once. A history of autoimmune disease or systemic immunosuppression excluded patients. The clonotype was recovered from an adult with an advanced solid tumor such as melanoma, head and neck, liver or kidney cancer. The input for sequencing was CD4+ or CD8+ T cells sorted from blood, taken in a trial of the OX40 agonist ivuxolimab.

CDR3: CASSLAVEVGYTF. The DNA of the CDR3 is TGTGCCAGCAGCTTAGCCGTGGAGGTTGGCTACACCTTC. This chain connects TRBV7-9 to TRBJ1-2, with D uncertain. CDR3 size: 13 residues. Trimming removed 0 bases at V and 7 bases at J, with 9 bases between. The germline V gene encodes CDR1 SEHNR and CDR2 FQNEAQ (reference sequence). The full variable domain, in which reference TRBV7-9 and TRBJ1-2 provide the parts outside the CDR3, is DTGVSQNPRHKITKRGQNVTFRCDPISEHNRLYWYRQTLGQGPEFLTYFQNEAQLEKSRLLSDRFSAERPKGSFSTLEIQRTEQGDSAMYLCASSLAVEVGYTFGSGTRLTVV.